The T cell receptor (beta chain) described here comes from a study of Graves' ophthalmopathy and Graves' hyperthyroidism. General study points: In blood appeared most of the expanded thyroid clonotypes whose frequency exceeded 0.001.

RNA transcripts yielded amplified TCR beta CDR3 regions. HTBI primers primed a first-round RT-PCR, and a second-round multiplex PCR followed. One entry per CDR3 protein, called by TCRdb with MiXCR from the multiplex PCR reads. The table includes 740,000 or so distinct CDR3 sequences, 40% detected once. This clonotype was seen at least ten times. The antigen remains undetermined. CDR3 length equals 14 residues. V shed 1 base, J shed 5 bases, and the junction held 3 bases outside the gene matches. Germline values: CDR1 MGHDK, CDR2 SYGVNS. With a duration under 3 months, ophthalmopathy in the donors showed moderate-to-severe activity, CAS ≥3 and NOSPECS ≥4. Lactation, pregnancy, uncontrolled infections and other autoimmune diseases were all grounds for excluding patients. Reliance was placed on clinical symptoms, serum thyroxine, TRAb, thyroid ultrasound and orbital computed tomography for diagnosis.

This chain uses TRBV25-1 with TRBJ2-7; 9 bases are a match to TRBD1. Sequencing input: peripheral blood. The receptor was derived from an adult man with Graves' ophthalmopathy. The CDR3 bases are TGTGCCAGCAGTGAATGGGGACAGGGCCACGAGCAGTACTTC. As protein: CASSEWGQGHEQYF.